The rows below give T cell receptor beta chains drawn from one sample of a study of shared clonotypes between healthy human individuals. The assay was immunoSEQ multiplex PCR, and TCRdb's table has in-frame clones only and misses some. The sample lists 700,000 to 950,000 clones; about 97% were seen once. Sample: naive CD8+ T cells sorted from blood. These TCRs come from a man aged 30 to 45 in good health. The CDR3 runs from the conserved cysteine through the conserved F or W. The D gene is left open where the match is weak. Part of the rows lack a size; the others show once, few, many or a class for expanded clones.

-,once,TRBV11-2,TRBJ2-1,CASSLGGFPGRDEQFF,TGTGCCAGCAGCTTAGGAGGTTTTCCAGGGCGGGATGAGCAGTTCTTC
TRBD1,-,TRBV4-1,TRBJ2-1,CASSHAQGSRFF,TGCGCCAGCAGCCACGCACAGGGGAGTCGGTTCTTC
-,-,TRBV6-1,TRBJ2-7,CASTGSSYEQYF,TGTGCCAGCACCGGGTCCTCCTACGAGCAGTACTTC
-,-,TRBV11-2,TRBJ2-5,CASSEQASGETQYF,TGTGCCAGTTCGGAACAGGCCTCGGGGGAGACCCAGTACTTC
-,-,TRBV10-1,TRBJ2-7,CASSEYPGETHEQYF,TGCGCCAGCAGTGAGTACCCGGGAGAAACTCACGAGCAGTACTTC
-,-,TRBV2,TRBJ1-4,CASQGGREKLFF,TGTGCCAGCCAGGGAGGGCGTGAAAAACTGTTTTTT
-,-,TRBV30,TRBJ1-2,CAWSVGSGYGYTF,TGTGCCTGGAGTGTCGGGAGTGGATATGGCTACACCTTC
TRBD1,once,TRBV7-2,TRBJ2-7,CASSPTGNEQYF,TGTGCCAGCAGCCCGACAGGGAACGAGCAGTACTTC
TRBD2,-,TRBV11-2,TRBJ2-1,CASSTRTSPAYNEQFF,TGTGCCAGCAGCACCCGGACTAGTCCTGCCTACAATGAGCAGTTCTTC
TRBD1,-,TRBV27,TRBJ1-1,CASSLRGTENTEAFF,TGTGCCAGCAGTTTACGCGGGACAGAAAACACTGAAGCTTTCTTT
TRBD1,once,TRBV29-1,TRBJ2-1,CSVPGTVSYNEQFF,TGCAGCGTACCCGGGACAGTCTCCTACAATGAGCAGTTCTTC
-,-,TRBV27,TRBJ2-1,CASSPGSRSLDEQFF,TGTGCCAGCAGTCCGGGATCCCGTTCCTTGGATGAGCAGTTCTTC
-,-,TRBV6-1,TRBJ2-1,CASSAGLYNEQFF,TGTGCCAGCAGTGCCGGACTATACAATGAGCAGTTCTTC
-,-,TRBV21-1,TRBJ2-2,CASSPMQRGTGELFF,TGTGCCAGCAGCCCCATGCAGAGGGGAACCGGGGAGCTGTTTTTT
-,-,TRBV9,TRBJ2-7,CASSPRPYEQYF,TGTGCCAGCAGCCCCCGTCCCTACGAGCAGTACTTC
-,-,TRBV19,TRBJ2-7,CASSVLASSSYEQYF,TGTGCCAGTAGTGTTCTAGCGTCTAGCTCCTACGAGCAGTACTTC
-,-,TRBV7-6,TRBJ2-7,CASSLAQTVGIYEQYF,TGTGCCAGCAGCTTAGCGCAGACGGTAGGGATCTACGAGCAGTACTTC
-,-,TRBV29-1,TRBJ2-2,CSVEVALTRTGELFF,TGCAGCGTTGAAGTAGCCCTGACGCGGACCGGGGAGCTGTTTTTT
-,-,TRBV2,TRBJ1-2,CASSEADNYGYTF,TGTGCCAGCAGTGAAGCGGACAACTATGGCTACACCTTC
TRBD2,-,TRBV5-1,TRBJ2-2,CATGETSGRLDTGELFF,TGCGCCACCGGCGAGACTAGCGGGAGATTGGATACCGGGGAGCTGTTTTTT
-,-,TRBV5-1,TRBJ1-3,CASSPTSTSAYTIYF,-
TRBD1,-,TRBV11-2,TRBJ2-7,CASSLVGGQAGEQYF,TGTGCCAGCAGCTTAGTAGGGGGACAGGCAGGCGAGCAGTACTTC
-,once,TRBV9,TRBJ2-7,CASSTGRLSYEQYF,TGTGCCAGCAGCACCGGCCGCCTTTCCTACGAGCAGTACTTC
TRBD1,-,TRBV9,TRBJ2-7,CASSLSGTGVYEQYF,TGTGCCAGCAGTCTCTCCGGTACAGGGGTCTACGAGCAGTACTTC
TRBD2,-,TRBV4-3,TRBJ2-1,CASSHGLAGGNEQFF,TGCGCCAGCAGCCACGGACTAGCGGGAGGGAATGAGCAGTTCTTC
-,-,TRBV7-2,TRBJ2-5,CASSLGSGEETQYF,TGTGCCAGCAGCTTAGGCAGCGGCGAAGAGACCCAGTACTTC
-,-,TRBV27,TRBJ2-1,CASSSPRGSAYNEQFF,TGTGCCAGCAGTTCCCCGCGGGGATCAGCCTACAATGAGCAGTTCTTC
TRBD1,-,TRBV5-4,TRBJ2-7,CASSFGGDSSYEQYF,TGTGCCAGCAGCTTTGGTGGGGACAGCTCCTACGAGCAGTACTTC
-,once,TRBV6-4,TRBJ2-7,CASRQGSGSFYEQYF,TGTGCCAGCAGGCAAGGGAGCGGGTCTTTCTACGAGCAGTACTTC
TRBD2,once,TRBV9,TRBJ2-3,CASSVGGTSGDTQYF,TGTGCCAGCAGCGTAGGAGGGACTAGCGGAGATACGCAGTATTTT
-,-,TRBV11-2,TRBJ1-1,CASSFPLEVLNTEAFF,TGTGCCAGCAGCTTCCCCCTGGAGGTTCTGAACACTGAAGCTTTCTTT
-,-,TRBV27,TRBJ2-3,CASSLGRELADTQYF,TGTGCCAGCAGCTTGGGTCGGGAGTTGGCAGATACGCAGTATTTT
-,-,TRBV7-9,TRBJ2-7,CASSPAQLYEQYF,TGTGCCAGCAGCCCGGCCCAGCTGTACGAGCAGTACTTC